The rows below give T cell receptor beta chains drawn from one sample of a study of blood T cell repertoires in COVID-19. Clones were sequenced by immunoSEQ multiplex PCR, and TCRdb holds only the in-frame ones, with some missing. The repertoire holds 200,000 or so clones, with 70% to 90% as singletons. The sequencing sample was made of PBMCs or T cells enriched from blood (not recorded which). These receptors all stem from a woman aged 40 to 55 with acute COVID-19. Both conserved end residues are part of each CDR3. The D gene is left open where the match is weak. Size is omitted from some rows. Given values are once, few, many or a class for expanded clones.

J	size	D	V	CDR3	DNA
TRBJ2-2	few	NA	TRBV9	CASSGRENTGELFF	TGTGCCAGCAGCGGCAGGGAGAACACCGGGGAGCTGTTTTTT
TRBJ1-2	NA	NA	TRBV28	CASRPRAGYYGYTF	TGTGCCAGCAGACCCCGAGCGGGGTACTATGGCTACACCTTC
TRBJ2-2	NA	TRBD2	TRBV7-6	CASSLGVAGLAGELFF	TGTGCCAGCAGCTTAGGAGTAGCGGGGTTGGCCGGGGAGCTGTTTTTT
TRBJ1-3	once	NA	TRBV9	CASSRQGNTIYF	TGTGCCAGCAGCCGTCAGGGAAACACCATATATTTT
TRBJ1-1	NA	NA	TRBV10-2	CASSTTSRGTEAFF	TGCGCCAGCAGTACCACCTCCAGGGGCACTGAAGCTTTCTTT
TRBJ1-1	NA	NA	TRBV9	CASSVASDKNTEAFF	TGTGCCAGCAGCGTAGCTTCGGACAAGAACACTGAAGCTTTCTTT
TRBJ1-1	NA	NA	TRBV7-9	CASSLERNTEAFF	TGTGCCAGCAGCTTAGAGCGGAACACTGAAGCTTTCTTT
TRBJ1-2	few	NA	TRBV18	CASSPSNGLGGYTF	TGTGCCAGCTCACCTAGTAACGGTCTGGGCGGCTACACCTTC
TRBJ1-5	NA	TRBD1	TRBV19	CASSLDRGDQPQHF	TGTGCCAGTAGTCTCGACAGGGGTGATCAGCCCCAGCATTTT
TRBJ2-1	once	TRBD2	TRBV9	CASSVAGGYYNEQFF	TGTGCCAGCAGCGTGGCGGGGGGGTATTACAATGAGCAGTTCTTC
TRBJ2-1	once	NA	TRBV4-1	CASSPETGEQFF	TGCGCCAGCAGCCCCGAAACCGGTGAGCAGTTCTTC
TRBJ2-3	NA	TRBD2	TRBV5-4	CASSPNKRGGGTDTQYF	TGTGCCAGCAGCCCGAACAAGCGGGGGGGTGGCACAGATACGCAGTATTTT
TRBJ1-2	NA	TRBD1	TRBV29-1	CSVEFTGGNYGYTF	TGCAGCGTTGAATTTACAGGGGGCAATTATGGCTACACCTTC
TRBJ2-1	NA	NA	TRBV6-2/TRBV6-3	CASSSWTITYNEQFF	TGTGCCAGCAGTTCCTGGACTATTACCTACAATGAGCAGTTCTTC
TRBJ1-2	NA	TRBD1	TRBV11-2	CASSFPPWTGGANYGYTF	TGTGCCAGCAGCTTTCCCCCGTGGACAGGGGGCGCGAACTATGGCTACACCTTC
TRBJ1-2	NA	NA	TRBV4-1	CASSQARAYGYTF	TGCGCCAGCAGCCAAGCCAGGGCCTATGGCTACACCTTC
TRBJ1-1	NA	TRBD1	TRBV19	CASTLAGGVRTEAFF	TGTGCCAGTACCCTTGCAGGGGGCGTTAGGACTGAAGCTTTCTTT
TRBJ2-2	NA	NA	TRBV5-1	CASSRSPPNAGELFF	TGCGCCAGCAGCCGGAGTCCCCCCAACGCCGGGGAGCTGTTTTTT
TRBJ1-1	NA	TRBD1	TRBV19	CASSMDRTEAFF	TGTGCCAGTAGTATGGACAGGACTGAAGCTTTCTTT
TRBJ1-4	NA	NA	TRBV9	CASSVDQGSNEKLFF	TGTGCCAGCAGCGTAGATCAGGGTTCTAATGAAAAACTGTTTTTT
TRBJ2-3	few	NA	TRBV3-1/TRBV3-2	CASSPRDTISDTQYF	TGTGCCAGCAGCCCACGGGACACTATCTCAGATACGCAGTATTTT
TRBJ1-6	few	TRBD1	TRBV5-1	CASSRGQDNSPLHF	TGCGCCAGCAGCAGGGGACAGGATAATTCACCCCTCCACTTT
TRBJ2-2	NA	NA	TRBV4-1	CASSQDRTGELFF	TGCGCCAGCAGCCAAGATCGCACCGGGGAGCTGTTTTTT
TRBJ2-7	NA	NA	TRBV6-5	CASGRQGSTGQYF	TGTGCGAGCGGTAGGCAGGGGTCTACCGGGCAGTACTTC
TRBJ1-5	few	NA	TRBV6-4	CASSEGAVGSNQPQHF	TGTGCCAGCAGTGAGGGGGCGGTGGGAAGCAATCAGCCCCAGCATTTT
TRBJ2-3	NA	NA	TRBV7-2	CASSGTAGVYLTDTQYF	TGTGCCAGCAGCGGAACCGCGGGCGTTTATCTCACAGATACGCAGTATTTT
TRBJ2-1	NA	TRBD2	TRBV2	CASSSGLAFYNEQFF	TGTGCCAGCAGCTCGGGACTAGCATTCTACAATGAGCAGTTCTTC
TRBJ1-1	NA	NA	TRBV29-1	CSVDLSGGANTEAFF	TGCAGCGTTGATTTAAGTGGGGGCGCGAACACTGAAGCTTTCTTT
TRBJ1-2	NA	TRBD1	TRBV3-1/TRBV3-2	CASSPPGTGGSGYTF	TGTGCCAGCAGCCCCCCCGGGACAGGGGGCAGCGGCTACACCTTC
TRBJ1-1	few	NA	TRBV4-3	CASSATPGGGDTEAFF	TGCGCCAGCAGCGCAACTCCGGGTGGGGGGGACACTGAAGCTTTCTTT
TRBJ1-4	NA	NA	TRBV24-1	CAPYAVREKLFF	TGTGCACCATATGCAGTCCGAGAAAAACTGTTTTTT
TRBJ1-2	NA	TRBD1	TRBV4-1	CASSQPGQGLYGYTF	TGCGCCAGCAGCCAACCGGGACAGGGCCTTTATGGCTACACCTTC
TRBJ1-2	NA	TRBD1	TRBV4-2	CASSQGGDRGRTF	TGTGCCAGCAGCCAAGGAGGGGACAGGGGCCGCACCTTC
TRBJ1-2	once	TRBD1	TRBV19	CASSIIQGNYGYTF	TGTGCCAGTAGTATAATACAGGGGAACTATGGCTACACCTTC
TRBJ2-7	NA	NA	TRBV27	CASSLEAPDDEQYF	TGTGCCAGCAGTTTAGAGGCTCCCGACGACGAGCAGTACTTC
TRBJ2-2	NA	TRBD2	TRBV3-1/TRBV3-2	CASSTTGGLTGELFF	TGTGCCAGCAGCACCACGGGGGGGCTGACCGGGGAGCTGTTTTTT
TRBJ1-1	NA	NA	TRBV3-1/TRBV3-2	CASSLGRSGEAFF	TGTGCCAGCAGCCTCGGAAGGTCAGGGGAAGCTTTCTTT
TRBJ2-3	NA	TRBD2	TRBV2	CASSPGLAATDTQYF	TGTGCCAGCAGTCCGGGACTAGCGGCCACAGATACGCAGTATTTT
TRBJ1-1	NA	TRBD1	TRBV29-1	CSAGQGLTEAFF	TGCAGCGCTGGACAGGGGCTCACTGAAGCTTTCTTT
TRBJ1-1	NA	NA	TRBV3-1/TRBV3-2	CASRAKMYGGGGTEAFF	TGTGCCAGCAGAGCCAAGATGTATGGGGGGGGTGGGACTGAAGCTTTCTTT
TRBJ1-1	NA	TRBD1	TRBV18	CASSLYRGGTEAFF	TGTGCCAGCTCACTCTACAGGGGAGGCACTGAAGCTTTCTTT
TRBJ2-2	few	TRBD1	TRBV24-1	CATSATGFGELFF	TGTGCCACCAGTGCGACAGGGTTCGGGGAGCTGTTTTTT
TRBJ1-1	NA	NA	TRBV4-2	CASSQAEAVNTEAFF	TGTGCCAGCAGCCAAGCTGAGGCAGTGAACACTGAAGCTTTCTTT
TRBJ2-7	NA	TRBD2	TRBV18	CASSPRGLAVSYEQYF	TGTGCCAGCTCACCGCGGGGACTAGCGGTTTCCTACGAGCAGTACTTC
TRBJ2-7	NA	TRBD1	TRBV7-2	CASSRDRGAEQYF	TGTGCCAGCAGTAGAGACAGGGGGGCCGAGCAGTACTTC
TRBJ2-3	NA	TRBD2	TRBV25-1	CASSEGWSGGKDTQYF	TGTGCCAGCAGTGAAGGGTGGAGCGGGGGAAAAGATACGCAGTATTTT
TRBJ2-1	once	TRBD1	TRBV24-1	CACTTGENYNEQFF	TGTGCCTGTACGACAGGGGAGAATTACAATGAGCAGTTCTTC
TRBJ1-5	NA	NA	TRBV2	CASTTGTGGQPQHF	TGTGCCAGCACTACAGGGACCGGGGGGCAGCCCCAGCATTTT
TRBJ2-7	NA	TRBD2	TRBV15	CATSRGKRGGSYEQYF	TGTGCCACCAGCAGAGGAAAGCGGGGGGGATCCTACGAGCAGTACTTC
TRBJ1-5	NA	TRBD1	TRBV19	CASIADRGSYNQPQHF	TGTGCCAGTATAGCCGACAGGGGGTCTTACAATCAGCCCCAGCATTTT